These T cell receptor beta chains were read from a single sample in a study of T cell responses to AZD1222 COVID-19 vaccine. The assay was immunoSEQ multiplex PCR, and TCRdb's table has in-frame clones only and misses some. Altogether some 120,000 clones are present, 70% to 85% being singletons, with the ten largest covering about 26%. The sequenced sample was peripheral blood, obtained 28 days after the second AZD1222 dose. These receptors all stem from an adult who received the AZD1222 COVID-19 vaccine. Each CDR3 is given with its conserved first and last residue. Fields, in order: V gene, clone size, D gene, J gene, CDR3 protein, CDR3 DNA. The D gene is left open where the match is weak. Size is omitted from some rows. Given values are once, few, many or a class for expanded clones.

v_call: TRBV3-1/TRBV3-2
clone_size: NA
d_call: NA
j_call: TRBJ1-1
cdr3_aa: CASRPSLGRSRTMNTEAFF
cdr3_nt: TGTGCCAGCAGGCCAAGTCTGGGACGCTCCCGTACCATGAACACTGAAGCTTTCTTT

v_call: TRBV5-6
clone_size: NA
d_call: NA
j_call: TRBJ1-6
cdr3_aa: CASSLREGSYNSPLHF
cdr3_nt: TGTGCCAGCAGCTTACGGGAGGGGTCCTATAATTCACCCCTCCACTTT

v_call: TRBV6-6
clone_size: once
d_call: NA
j_call: TRBJ1-2
cdr3_aa: CASSYSETGGYTF
cdr3_nt: TGTGCCAGCAGTTACTCAGAGACAGGCGGCTACACCTTC

v_call: TRBV10-2
clone_size: once
d_call: TRBD1
j_call: TRBJ1-2
cdr3_aa: CASSESTGPGYYGYTF
cdr3_nt: TGCGCCAGCAGTGAGTCGACAGGGCCCGGCTACTATGGCTACACCTTC

v_call: TRBV25-1
clone_size: NA
d_call: NA
j_call: TRBJ1-1
cdr3_aa: CASSDQTGNTEAFF
cdr3_nt: TGTGCCAGCAGTGATCAGACAGGGAACACTGAAGCTTTCTTT

v_call: TRBV11-2
clone_size: NA
d_call: NA
j_call: TRBJ2-5
cdr3_aa: CASSLYPGQVGTQYF
cdr3_nt: TGTGCCAGCAGCTTATATCCGGGCCAGGTTGGGACCCAGTACTTC

v_call: TRBV2
clone_size: NA
d_call: NA
j_call: TRBJ1-1
cdr3_aa: CASSRQGSTEAFF
cdr3_nt: TGTGCCAGCAGTCGCCAGGGAAGCACTGAAGCTTTCTTT

v_call: TRBV21-1
clone_size: once
d_call: NA
j_call: TRBJ1-1
cdr3_aa: CASSKSHRGEPPRGAFF
cdr3_nt: TGTGCCAGCAGCAAATCTCACAGGGGCGAGCCCCCGAGGGGAGCTTTCTTT

v_call: TRBV7-2
clone_size: NA
d_call: NA
j_call: TRBJ1-2
cdr3_aa: CASSDDRRRYGYTF
cdr3_nt: TGTGCCAGCAGCGACGACAGGCGACGTTATGGCTACACCTTC

v_call: TRBV4-1
clone_size: NA
d_call: NA
j_call: TRBJ2-2
cdr3_aa: CASSRTKNTGELFF
cdr3_nt: TGCGCCAGCAGCCGGACCAAGAACACCGGGGAGCTGTTTTTT

v_call: TRBV27
clone_size: NA
d_call: NA
j_call: TRBJ1-4
cdr3_aa: CASSLSARAGKLFF
cdr3_nt: TGTGCCAGCAGTTTATCTGCCCGAGCTGGGAAACTGTTTTTT

v_call: TRBV19
clone_size: NA
d_call: NA
j_call: TRBJ1-5
cdr3_aa: CASSGASHSNQPQHF
cdr3_nt: TGTGCCAGTAGTGGTGCTTCACATAGCAATCAGCCCCAGCATTTT

v_call: TRBV7-2
clone_size: NA
d_call: NA
j_call: TRBJ1-2
cdr3_aa: CASSLAQLVVWFNYGYTF
cdr3_nt: TGTGCCAGCAGCTTAGCGCAATTGGTCGTCTGGTTTAACTATGGCTACACCTTC

v_call: TRBV6-2/TRBV6-3
clone_size: NA
d_call: NA
j_call: TRBJ2-6
cdr3_aa: CASSMLAIGANVLTF
cdr3_nt: TGTGCCAGCAGCATGCTAGCCATTGGGGCCAACGTCCTGACTTTC

v_call: TRBV11-1
clone_size: NA
d_call: NA
j_call: TRBJ1-6
cdr3_aa: CASSLPSGNSPLHF
cdr3_nt: TGTGCCAGCAGCTTGCCCTCGGGCAATTCACCCCTCCACTTT

v_call: TRBV29-1
clone_size: NA
d_call: TRBD2
j_call: TRBJ2-7
cdr3_aa: CSVTGGAVDEQYF
cdr3_nt: TGCAGCGTGACCGGGGGGGCCGTCGACGAGCAGTACTTC